This T cell receptor beta chain was found in a study of kidney transplant recipient with SARS-CoV-2 infection. TCRdb itself ran the reads through MiXCR, one entry per CDR3 protein. The repertoire holds some 220,000 distinct CDR3 sequences, with under 35% as singletons. This clonotype was seen ten or more times. Germline CDR1 reads SNHLY; CDR2 reads FYNNEI. This CDR3 has 13 amino acids. Trimming shortened V by 2 bases and J by 0 bases, and 2 bases separated the two germline ends. The specimen comprised a blood sample, sampled at baseline and on day 111 from a kidney transplant recipient. This clonotype was obtained from a male patient in his 30s who had COVID-19 and was a kidney transplant recipient. The T cells may come from the graft donor. The chain uses TRBV2 and TRBJ2-1, with no clear D. The CDR3 nucleotides are TGTGCCAGCAGTGAAAGCTCCTACAATGAGCAGTTCTTC. Its protein is CASSESSYNEQFF.